This section outlines one T cell receptor beta chain sequence together with its context. Its antigen is still unknown. This record comes from a study of shared clonotypes between healthy human individuals. Using immunoSEQ multiplex PCR, the repertoire was profiled, and TCRdb retains in-frame clones only, with some absent. The table has around 2.3 million clones, approximately 94% seen once. This CDR3 contains 14 residues. Study conclusions and caveats: Of the naive CD4 clonotypes, about 5% were shared across a handful of donors. It was only blood that was sampled, and tissue repertoires likely differ.

Healthy and HIV-negative, the adult donors had no recent acute infections or vaccinations. The sequencing input was naive CD4+ T cells sorted from blood. Subset noted: CD45RA+ positively selected. This clonotype was sampled from a man younger than 35 in good health. The J gene is TRBJ2-7, the V gene TRBV21-1. TRBV21-1 is classified as a pseudogene. CDR3 nucleotides: TGTGCCAGCAGCTTAGGGTGGAAATCCTACGAGCAGTACTTC. Translation: CASSLGWKSYEQYF.